This TCR beta chain was recorded in a study of blood T cell repertoires in COVID-19. Looking at the study overall: Acute-phase and convalescent COVID-19 samples originated in the United States, Italy and Spain. PBMCs, B-cell-depleted T cells, or T cells provided the cDNA or gDNA that made up the material.

In the original analysis: Estimation of nucleated cell counts relied on the amplification of reference gene primers. The data were produced by immunoSEQ multiplex PCR, yet TCRdb's version contains in-frame clones alone and is incomplete. V and J calls and clone size are as listed in that table; D and trimming were resolved from the DNA. The table has 250,000 to 300,000 clones, approximately 87% seen once. This CDR3 has 14 residues. V was clipped by 2 bases and J by 8 bases, with 16 bases between them. Germline V lookup: CDR1 LNHNV, CDR2 YYDKDF (reference sequence). The V and J genes are TRBV15 and TRBJ2-7, with D possibly TRBD2 on 6 matching bases. Sequenced input: peripheral blood. The clonotype comes from a woman aged 40 to 49 who had recovered from COVID-19. The CDR3 region has the DNA TGTGCCACCAGCAGACCGGGACTCGGGCGTCAGCAGTACTTC. This sequence encodes CATSRPGLGRQQYF.